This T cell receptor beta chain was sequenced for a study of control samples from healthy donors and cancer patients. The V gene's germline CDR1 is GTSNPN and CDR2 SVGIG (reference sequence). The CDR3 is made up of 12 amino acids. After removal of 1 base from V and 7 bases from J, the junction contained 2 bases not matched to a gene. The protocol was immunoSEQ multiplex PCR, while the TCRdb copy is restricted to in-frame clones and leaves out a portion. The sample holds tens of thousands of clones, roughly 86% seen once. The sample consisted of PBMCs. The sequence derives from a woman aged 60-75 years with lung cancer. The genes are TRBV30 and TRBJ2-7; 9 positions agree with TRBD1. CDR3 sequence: CAWSGGQGEQYF. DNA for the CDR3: TGTGCCTGGAGTGGGGGACAGGGTGAGCAGTACTTC.